The source of this T cell receptor beta chain is a study of OX40 agonist ivuxolimab in advanced cancers. About the study: Intravenous ivuxolimab was administered to patients every 2 weeks at 0.01 to 10 mg/kg.

TCRdb's copy holds only in-frame clones and misses some; the assay was immunoSEQ multiplex PCR. Altogether 13,000 to 15,000 clones are present, about 80% being singletons, with the ten largest covering about 32%. The CDR3 is 13 residues long. The V gene lost 4 bases and the J gene lost 6 bases, with 11 bases spanning the gap. Germline lookup yields CDR1 SGHNT and CDR2 YYREEE (reference sequence). This clonotype was sampled from an adult with an advanced solid tumor such as melanoma, head and neck, liver or kidney cancer. The V and J genes are TRBV5-4 and TRBJ2-1; TRBD2 might be the D (6 bases). Here the sequenced sample was CD4+ or CD8+ T cells sorted from blood, taken in a trial of the OX40 agonist ivuxolimab. The CDR3 spells CASSRGTINEQFF. CDR3 in DNA: TGTGCCAGCAGCCGCGGGACGATCAATGAGCAGTTCTTC.